Below, 10 T cell receptor beta chains from the same sample are listed, as sequenced in a study of cytomegalovirus exposure and HLA in healthy donors. With 60 Vbeta and 13 Jbeta primers, the PCR was carried out. The assay was immunoSEQ multiplex PCR, and TCRdb's table has in-frame clones only and misses some. The table records more than 150,000 clones, around 78% of them present only once. Specimen: PBMCs. The receptors here all came from a woman in her fifties or sixties in good health and CMV-seropositive.

This clone was detected a few times. The V call is TRBV28, the J call TRBJ1-3, with 9 nucleotides matching TRBD1. After removal of 6 bases from V and 4 bases from J, the junction contained 4 bases not matched to a gene. This CDR3 spans 14 amino acids. In germline, CDR1 is MDHEN, CDR2 SYDVKM. The CDR3 reads CASRQGARGNTIYF. The CDR3 nucleotides read TGTGCCAGCAGACAGGGGGCAAGAGGAAACACCATATATTTT.

This chain uses TRBV10-3 with TRBJ2-1, with D possibly matching TRBD2 (5 bases). Germline values: CDR1 ENHRY, CDR2 SYGVKD. The CDR3 runs to 13 residues. Trimming pared 7 bases from V and 0 bases from J, leaving 7 bases between. The DNA of the CDR3 is TGTGCCATCAATCGGGGCTCCTACAATGAGCAGTTCTTC. Protein product: CAINRGSYNEQFF.

The rearrangement uses TRBV6-5 and TRBJ2-5; D is ambiguous. The CDR3 has 13 amino acids. V lost 6 bases and J lost 3, with 11 bases in between. The germline V gene has CDR1 MNHEY and CDR2 SVGAGI. This CDR3 is CASRAHREETQYF. The CDR3 DNA follows: TGTGCCAGCAGAGCACACCGGGAAGAGACCCAGTACTTC.

The rearrangement links TRBV4-3 to TRBJ1-1, with a tentative D call TRBD1 (5 bases). Per the germline V gene, CDR1 is LGHNA and CDR2 is YSLEER. V lost 0 bases, J lost 6 bases, and 14 bases lay in between. This CDR3 has 15 amino acids. As DNA, the CDR3 is TGCGCCAGCAGCCAAGAGTGGGGGGGTAATGCTGAAGCTTTCTTT. Amino acids: CASSQEWGGNAEAFF.

The chain recombines TRBV28 with TRBJ1-2, with D tentatively TRBD1 (6 bases). Germline-derived CDR1 and CDR2 are MDHEN and SYDVKM. The CDR3 runs to 13 residues. V was shortened by 5 bases and J by 7 bases, with 14 bases between the two germline ends. The CDR3 sequence: CASSTGTSGGYTF. The DNA for the CDR3 is TGTGCCAGCAGTACAGGGACCTCGGGTGGCTACACCTTC.

This clone has just one count. The V and J genes are TRBV11-2 and TRBJ2-2, with 7 bases that match TRBD1. The V gene end was trimmed by 3 bases and the J gene end by 2 bases; junction bases not matched to a gene: 6. The V gene's germline CDR1 is SGHAT and CDR2 FQNNGV. The CDR3 covers 16 residues. CDR3 region: CASSLIRQGNTGELFF. As DNA, the CDR3 is TGTGCCAGCAGCTTGATACGACAGGGTAACACCGGGGAGCTGTTTTTT.

This chain joins TRBV5-4 and TRBJ2-6; the D gene is possibly TRBD2 (6 bases). Looked up from germline, CDR1 is SGHNT and CDR2 is YYREEE (reference sequence). This CDR3 is 17 amino acids long. Trimming cost V 8 bases and J 0 bases, with 18 bases left between them. Here the CDR3 DNA reads TGTGCCAGTCACCTGGGGGGACCGTCCTCTGGGGCCAACGTCCTGACTTTC. Protein sequence: CASHLGGPSSGANVLTF. Filled out from reference TRBV5-4 and TRBJ2-6, the complete variable domain reads ETGVTQSPTHLIKTRGQQVTLRCSSQSGHNTVSWYQQALGQGPQFIFQYYREEENGRGNFPPRFSGLQFPNYSSELNVNALELDDSALYLCASHLGGPSSGANVLTFGAGSRLTVL.

The CDR3: CASSLGLAGSNEQFF. CDR3 DNA: TGTGCCAGCAGCTTAGGACTAGCGGGGTCCAATGAGCAGTTCTTC. The chain recombines TRBV7-2 with TRBJ2-1; 11 bases map to TRBD2. CDR3 length equals 15 residues. Germline lookup yields CDR1 SGHTA and CDR2 FQGNSA. Unmatched junction bases numbered 2, after V lost 1 base and J lost 6 bases.

This chain links TRBV5-1 with TRBJ2-2; 10 bases are shared with TRBD1. The junction had 6 bases not matched to a gene; V was cut back by 4 bases and J by 3 bases. The CDR3 loop spans 16 amino acids. Germline V lookup: CDR1 SGHRS, CDR2 YFSETQ. The CDR3 DNA reads TGCGCCAGCAGCGTTGACAGGGGGCGCCACACCGGGGAGCTGTTTTTT. It is translated as CASSVDRGRHTGELFF. Full variable domain (missing parts from reference TRBV5-1 and TRBJ2-2): KAGVTQTPRYLIKTRGQQVTLSCSPISGHRSVSWYQQTPGQGLQFLFEYFSETQRNKGNFPGRFSGRQFSNSRSEMNVSTLELGDSALYLCASSVDRGRHTGELFFGEGSRLTVL.

CDR3 coding DNA: TGTGCCAGCAGTACTACAGGGGGCTATGGCTACACCTTC. As protein: CASSTTGGYGYTF. The chain carries TRBV6-5 and TRBJ1-2; 8 bases align to TRBD1. The germline V gene has CDR1 MNHEY and CDR2 SVGAGI. This CDR3 has 13 amino acids. The V segment lost 5 bases and the J segment 4 bases; nucleotides outside the gene matches: 3.